This T cell receptor beta chain was captured in a study of T cell changes during pregnancy in multiple sclerosis. TCRdb's copy holds only in-frame clones and misses some; the assay was immunoSEQ multiplex PCR. The sample contains around 20,000 clones, around four fifths of which appear only once. V gave up 7 bases and J gave up 7 bases; unmatched junction bases: 12. Germline V gene sequence: CDR1 SNHLY, CDR2 FYNNEI. This CDR3 is 15 amino acids long. This clonotype was obtained from a female donor in good health, enrolled as a control in a pregnancy study. The sample here was CD8+ T cells from peripheral blood mononuclear cells, taken in the first trimester of pregnancy. The chain has TRBV2 and TRBJ2-3, with 9 bases lining up with TRBD2. Here the CDR3 reads CASTGLAGRVYTQYF. The DNA for the CDR3 is TGTGCCAGCACGGGACTAGCAGGGCGTGTCTATACGCAGTATTTT.